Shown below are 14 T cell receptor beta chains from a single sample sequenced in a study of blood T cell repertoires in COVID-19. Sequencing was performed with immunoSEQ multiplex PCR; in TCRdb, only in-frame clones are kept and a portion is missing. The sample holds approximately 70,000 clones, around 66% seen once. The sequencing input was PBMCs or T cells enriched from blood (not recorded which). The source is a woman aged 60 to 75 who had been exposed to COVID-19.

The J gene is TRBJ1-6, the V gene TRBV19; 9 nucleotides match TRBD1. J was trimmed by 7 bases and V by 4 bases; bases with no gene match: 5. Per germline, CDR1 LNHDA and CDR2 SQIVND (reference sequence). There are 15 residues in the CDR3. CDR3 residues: CASSNPTGGNSPLHF. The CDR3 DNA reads TGTGCCAGTAGTAACCCGACAGGGGGGAATTCACCCCTCCACTTT.

The CDR3 sequence: CSVDLAEENTGELFF. In DNA, the CDR3 is TGCAGCGTTGATCTGGCGGAAGAAAACACCGGGGAGCTGTTTTTT. The J gene is TRBJ2-2, the V gene TRBV29-1; no firm D call. V lost 3 bases and J 2 bases, leaving 13 bases between the germline ends. The CDR3 contains 15 residues. CDR1 SQVTM and CDR2 ANQGSEA come from the germline V gene.

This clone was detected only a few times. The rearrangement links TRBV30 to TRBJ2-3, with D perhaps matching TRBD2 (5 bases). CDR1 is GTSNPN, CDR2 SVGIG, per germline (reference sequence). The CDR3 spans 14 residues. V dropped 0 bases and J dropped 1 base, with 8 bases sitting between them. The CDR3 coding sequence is TGTGCCTGGAGTGTGTTCGGGGGCACAGATACGCAGTATTTT. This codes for CAWSVFGGTDTQYF.

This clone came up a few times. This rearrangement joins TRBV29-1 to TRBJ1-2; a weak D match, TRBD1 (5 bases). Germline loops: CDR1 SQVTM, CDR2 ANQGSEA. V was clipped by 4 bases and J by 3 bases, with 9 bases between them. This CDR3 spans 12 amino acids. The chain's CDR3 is CSVGGDDYGYTF. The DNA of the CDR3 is TGCAGCGTTGGGGGCGACGACTATGGCTACACCTTC.

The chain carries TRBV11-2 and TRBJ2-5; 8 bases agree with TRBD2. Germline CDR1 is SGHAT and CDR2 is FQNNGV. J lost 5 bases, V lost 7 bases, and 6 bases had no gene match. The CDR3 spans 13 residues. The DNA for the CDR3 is TGTGCCAGCAACGCGGGGGGCGGGGAGACCCAGTACTTC. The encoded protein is CASNAGGGETQYF.

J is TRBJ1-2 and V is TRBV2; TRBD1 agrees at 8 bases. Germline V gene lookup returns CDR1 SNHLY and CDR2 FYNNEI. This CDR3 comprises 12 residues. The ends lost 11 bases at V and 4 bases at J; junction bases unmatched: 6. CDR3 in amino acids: CAGSRGPYGYTF. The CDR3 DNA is TGTGCCGGAAGCAGGGGGCCCTATGGCTACACCTTC.

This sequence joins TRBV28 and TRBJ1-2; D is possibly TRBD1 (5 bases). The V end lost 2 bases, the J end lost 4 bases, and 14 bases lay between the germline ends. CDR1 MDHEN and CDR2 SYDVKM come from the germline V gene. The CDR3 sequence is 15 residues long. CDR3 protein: CASSLAAGRAYGYTF. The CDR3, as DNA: TGTGCCAGCAGTTTAGCGGCGGGGCGTGCCTATGGCTACACCTTC.

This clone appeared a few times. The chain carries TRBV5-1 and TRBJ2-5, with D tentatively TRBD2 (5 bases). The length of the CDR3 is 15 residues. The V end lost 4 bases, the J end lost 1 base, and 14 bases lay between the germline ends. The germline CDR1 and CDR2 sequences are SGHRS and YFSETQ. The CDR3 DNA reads TGCGCCAGCAGCCCGGCCTGGCGGGCCCAAGAGACCCAGTACTTC. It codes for CASSPAWRAQETQYF.

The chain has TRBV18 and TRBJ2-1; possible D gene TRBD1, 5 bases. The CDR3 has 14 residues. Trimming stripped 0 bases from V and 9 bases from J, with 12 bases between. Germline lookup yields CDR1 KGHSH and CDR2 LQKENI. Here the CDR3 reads CASSPPGQGGEQFF. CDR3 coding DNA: TGTGCCAGCTCACCACCGGGTCAGGGCGGTGAGCAGTTCTTC.

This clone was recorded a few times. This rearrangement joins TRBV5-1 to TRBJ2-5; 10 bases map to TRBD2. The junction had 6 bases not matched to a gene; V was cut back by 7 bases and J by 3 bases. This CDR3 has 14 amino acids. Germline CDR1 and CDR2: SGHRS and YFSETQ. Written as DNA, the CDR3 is TGCGCCAGCGGGGTAGCGGGAGGTAAAGAGACCCAGTACTTC. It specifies CASGVAGGKETQYF.

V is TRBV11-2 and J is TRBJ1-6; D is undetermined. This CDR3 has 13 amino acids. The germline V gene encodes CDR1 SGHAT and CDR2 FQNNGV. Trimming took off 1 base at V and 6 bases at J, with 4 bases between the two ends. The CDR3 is CASSLGSNSPLHF. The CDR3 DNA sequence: TGTGCCAGCAGCTTAGGCAGTAATTCACCCCTCCACTTT.

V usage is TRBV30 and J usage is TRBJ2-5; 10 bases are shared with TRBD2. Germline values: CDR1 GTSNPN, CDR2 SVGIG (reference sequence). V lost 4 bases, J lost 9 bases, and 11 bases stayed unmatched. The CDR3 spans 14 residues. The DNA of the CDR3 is TGTGCCTGGACGAGCGGGAGGGCCGGCTCGGCCCAGTACTTC. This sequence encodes CAWTSGRAGSAQYF.

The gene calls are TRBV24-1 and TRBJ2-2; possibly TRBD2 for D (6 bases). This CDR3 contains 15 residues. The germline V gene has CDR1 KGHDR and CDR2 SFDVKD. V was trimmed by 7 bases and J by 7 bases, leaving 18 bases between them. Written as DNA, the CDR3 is TGTGCCACCAGCTCTTTGCGGGAAAGGGTCGGGGAGCTGTTTTTT. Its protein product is CATSSLRERVGELFF.

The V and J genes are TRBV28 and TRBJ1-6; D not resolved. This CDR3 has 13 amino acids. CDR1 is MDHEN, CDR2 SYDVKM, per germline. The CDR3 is CAHRVSYNSPLHF. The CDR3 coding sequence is TGTGCTCACAGAGTTTCCTATAATTCACCCCTCCACTTT. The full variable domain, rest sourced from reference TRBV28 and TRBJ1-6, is DVKVTQSSRYLVKRTGEKVFLECVQDMDHENMFWYRQDPGLGLRLIYFSYDVKMKEKGDIPEGYSVSREKKERFSLILESASTNQTSMYLCAHRVSYNSPLHFGNGTRLTVT.